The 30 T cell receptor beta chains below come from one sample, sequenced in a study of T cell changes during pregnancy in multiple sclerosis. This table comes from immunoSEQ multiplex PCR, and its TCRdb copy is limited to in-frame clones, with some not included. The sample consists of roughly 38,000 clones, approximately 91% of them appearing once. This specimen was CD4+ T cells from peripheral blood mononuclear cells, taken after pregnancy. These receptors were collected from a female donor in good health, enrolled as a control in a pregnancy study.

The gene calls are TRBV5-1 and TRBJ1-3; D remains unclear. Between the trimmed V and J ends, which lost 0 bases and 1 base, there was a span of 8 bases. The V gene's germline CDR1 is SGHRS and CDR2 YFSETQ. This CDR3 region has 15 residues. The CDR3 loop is CASSLGQTSGNTIYF. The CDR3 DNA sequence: TGCGCCAGCAGCTTGGGGCAGACATCTGGAAACACCATATATTTT.

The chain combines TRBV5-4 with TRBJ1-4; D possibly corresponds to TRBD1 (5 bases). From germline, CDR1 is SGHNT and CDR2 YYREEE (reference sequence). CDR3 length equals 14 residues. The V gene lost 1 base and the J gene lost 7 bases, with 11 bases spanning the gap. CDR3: CASSLPGFSEKLFF. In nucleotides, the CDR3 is TGTGCCAGCAGCTTGCCAGGGTTCAGTGAAAAACTGTTTTTT.

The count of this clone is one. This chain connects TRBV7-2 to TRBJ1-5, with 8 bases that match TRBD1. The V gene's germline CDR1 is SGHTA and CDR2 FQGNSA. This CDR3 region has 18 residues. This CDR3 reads CVGQQPKGGGQDNQPQHF. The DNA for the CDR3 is TGTGTGGGCCAGCAGCCCAAAGGGGGGGGACAGGACAATCAGCCCCAGCATTTT.

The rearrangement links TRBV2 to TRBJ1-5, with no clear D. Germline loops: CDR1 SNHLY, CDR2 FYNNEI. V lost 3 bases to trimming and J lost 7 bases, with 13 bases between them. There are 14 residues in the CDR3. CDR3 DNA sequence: TGTGCCAGCAGTGAGGCGGGGTTGCGGCAGCCCCAGCATTTT. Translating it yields CASSEAGLRQPQHF.

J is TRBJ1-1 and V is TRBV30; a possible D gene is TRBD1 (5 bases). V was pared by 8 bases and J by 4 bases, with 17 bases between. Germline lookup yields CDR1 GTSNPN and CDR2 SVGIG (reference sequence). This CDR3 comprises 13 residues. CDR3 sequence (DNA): TGTGCCGGCGAACGTTTGGGGCGCACTGAAGCTTTCTTT. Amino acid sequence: CAGERLGRTEAFF. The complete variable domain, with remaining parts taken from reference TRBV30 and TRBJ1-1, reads SQTIHQWPATLVQPVGSPLSLECTVEGTSNPNLYWYRQAAGRGLQLLFYSVGIGQISSEVPQNLSASRPQDRQFILSSKKLLLSDSGFYLCAGERLGRTEAFFGQGTRLTVV.

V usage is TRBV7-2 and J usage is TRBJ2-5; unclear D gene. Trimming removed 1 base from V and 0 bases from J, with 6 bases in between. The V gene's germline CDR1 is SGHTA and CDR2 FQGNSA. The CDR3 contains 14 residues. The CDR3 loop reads CASSLVSYQETQYF. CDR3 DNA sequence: TGTGCCAGCAGCTTAGTGTCTTACCAAGAGACCCAGTACTTC. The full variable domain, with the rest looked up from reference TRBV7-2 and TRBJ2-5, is GAGVSQSPSNKVTEKGKDVELRCDPISGHTALYWYRQSLGQGLEFLIYFQGNSAPDKSGLPSDRFSAERTGGSVSTLTIQRTQQEDSAVYLCASSLVSYQETQYFGPGTRLLVL.

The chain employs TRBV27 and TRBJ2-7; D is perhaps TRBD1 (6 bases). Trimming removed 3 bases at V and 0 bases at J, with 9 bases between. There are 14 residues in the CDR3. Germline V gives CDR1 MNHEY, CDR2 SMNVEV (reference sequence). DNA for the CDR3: TGTGCCAGCAGTTTCGTGGACAGCTCCTACGAGCAGTACTTC. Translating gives CASSFVDSSYEQYF.

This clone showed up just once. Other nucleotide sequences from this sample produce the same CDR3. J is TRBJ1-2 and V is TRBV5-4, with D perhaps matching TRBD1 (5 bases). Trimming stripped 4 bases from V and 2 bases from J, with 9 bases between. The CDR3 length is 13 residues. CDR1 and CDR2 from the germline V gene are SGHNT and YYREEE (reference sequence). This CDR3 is CASSPDSNYGYTF. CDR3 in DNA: TGTGCCAGCAGCCCCGACAGCAACTATGGCTACACCTTC.

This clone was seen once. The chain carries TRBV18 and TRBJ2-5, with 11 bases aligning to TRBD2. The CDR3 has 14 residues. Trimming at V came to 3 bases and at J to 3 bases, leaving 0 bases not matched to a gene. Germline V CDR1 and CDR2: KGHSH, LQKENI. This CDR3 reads CASSPTSGKETQYF. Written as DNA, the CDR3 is TGTGCCAGCTCACCGACTAGCGGGAAAGAGACCCAGTACTTC.

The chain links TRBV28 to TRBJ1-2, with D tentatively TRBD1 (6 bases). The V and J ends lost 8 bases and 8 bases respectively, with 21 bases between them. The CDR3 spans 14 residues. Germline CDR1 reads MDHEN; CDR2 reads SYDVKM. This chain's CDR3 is CASGELGAAWGYTF. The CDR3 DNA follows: TGTGCCAGCGGAGAGTTGGGGGCGGCCTGGGGCTACACCTTC.

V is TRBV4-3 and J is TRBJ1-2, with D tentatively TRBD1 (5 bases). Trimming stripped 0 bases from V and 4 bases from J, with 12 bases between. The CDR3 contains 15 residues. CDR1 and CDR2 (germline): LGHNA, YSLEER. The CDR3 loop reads CASSQDREISYGYTF. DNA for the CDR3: TGCGCCAGCAGCCAAGACAGGGAAATAAGCTATGGCTACACCTTC.

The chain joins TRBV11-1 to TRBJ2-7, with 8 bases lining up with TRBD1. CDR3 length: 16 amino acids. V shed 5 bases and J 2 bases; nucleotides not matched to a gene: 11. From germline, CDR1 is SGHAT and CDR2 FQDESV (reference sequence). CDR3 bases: TGTGCCAGCAGCAAAGGGGAGACAGGGGCGACCTACGAGCAGTACTTC. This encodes CASSKGETGATYEQYF.

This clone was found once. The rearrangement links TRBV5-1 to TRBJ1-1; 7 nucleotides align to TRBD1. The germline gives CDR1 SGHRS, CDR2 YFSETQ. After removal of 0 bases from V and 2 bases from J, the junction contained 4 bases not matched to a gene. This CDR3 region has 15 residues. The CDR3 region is CASSLGQGRNTEAFF. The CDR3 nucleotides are TGCGCCAGCAGCTTGGGACAGGGTCGAAACACTGAAGCTTTCTTT.

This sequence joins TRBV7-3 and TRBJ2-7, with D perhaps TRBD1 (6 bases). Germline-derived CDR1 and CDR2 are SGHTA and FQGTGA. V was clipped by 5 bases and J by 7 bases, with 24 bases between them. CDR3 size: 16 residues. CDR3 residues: CASSLRGGRTYGEQYF. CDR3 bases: TGTGCCAGCAGCCTCCGTGGGGGCAGGACGTATGGGGAGCAGTACTTC.

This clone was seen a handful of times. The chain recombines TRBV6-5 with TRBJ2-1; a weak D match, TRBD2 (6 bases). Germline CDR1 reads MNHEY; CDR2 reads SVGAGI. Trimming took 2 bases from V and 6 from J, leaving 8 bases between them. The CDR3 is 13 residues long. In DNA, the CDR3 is TGTGCCAGCAGTTACCTTAGCGGCAATGAGCAGTTCTTC. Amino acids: CASSYLSGNEQFF.

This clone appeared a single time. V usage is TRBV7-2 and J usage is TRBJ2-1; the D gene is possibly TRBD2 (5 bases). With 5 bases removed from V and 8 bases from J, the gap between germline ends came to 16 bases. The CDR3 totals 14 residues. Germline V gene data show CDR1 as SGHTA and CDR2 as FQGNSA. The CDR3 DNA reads TGTGCCAGCAGCCTACCCGGACTGCCAGATGAGCAGTTCTTC. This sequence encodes CASSLPGLPDEQFF.

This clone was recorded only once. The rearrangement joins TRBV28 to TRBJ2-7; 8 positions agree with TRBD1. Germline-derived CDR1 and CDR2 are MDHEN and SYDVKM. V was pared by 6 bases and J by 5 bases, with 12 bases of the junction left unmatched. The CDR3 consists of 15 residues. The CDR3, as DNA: TGTGCCAGCAGCCCCTCCGGACAGGGCGGGGACGAGCAGTACTTC. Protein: CASSPSGQGGDEQYF.

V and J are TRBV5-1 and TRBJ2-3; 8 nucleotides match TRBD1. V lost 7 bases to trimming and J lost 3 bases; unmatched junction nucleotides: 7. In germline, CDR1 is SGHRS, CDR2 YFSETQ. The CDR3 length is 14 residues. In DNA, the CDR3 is TGCGCCAGCTCGTACAGGGGGGAGACAGATACGCAGTATTTT. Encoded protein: CASSYRGETDTQYF.

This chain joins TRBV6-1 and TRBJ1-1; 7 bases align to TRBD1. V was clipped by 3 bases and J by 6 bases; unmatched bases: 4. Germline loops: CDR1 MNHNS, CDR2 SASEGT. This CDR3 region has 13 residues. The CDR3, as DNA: TGTGCCAGCAGTGACACAGGGGTGGCTGAAGCTTTCTTT. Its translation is CASSDTGVAEAFF.

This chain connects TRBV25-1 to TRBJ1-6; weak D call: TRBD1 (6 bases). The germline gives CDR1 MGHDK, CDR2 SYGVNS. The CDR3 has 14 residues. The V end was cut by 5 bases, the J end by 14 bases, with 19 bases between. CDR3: CASSPTLKQGSLHF. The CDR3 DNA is TGTGCCAGCAGTCCCACCCTAAAACAGGGATCCCTCCACTTT.

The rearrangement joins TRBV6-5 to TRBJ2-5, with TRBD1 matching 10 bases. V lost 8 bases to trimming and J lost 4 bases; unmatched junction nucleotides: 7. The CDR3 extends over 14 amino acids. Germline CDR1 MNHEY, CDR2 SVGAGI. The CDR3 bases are TGTGCCAGCGTGGGACAGGGGAGCGTAGAGACCCAGTACTTC. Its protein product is CASVGQGSVETQYF.

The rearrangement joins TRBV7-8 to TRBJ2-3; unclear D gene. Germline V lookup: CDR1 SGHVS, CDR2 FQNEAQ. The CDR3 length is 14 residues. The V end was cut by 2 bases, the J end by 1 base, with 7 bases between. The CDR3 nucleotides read TGTGCCAGCAGCTTAATCGGAGGCACAGATACGCAGTATTTT. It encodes CASSLIGGTDTQYF.

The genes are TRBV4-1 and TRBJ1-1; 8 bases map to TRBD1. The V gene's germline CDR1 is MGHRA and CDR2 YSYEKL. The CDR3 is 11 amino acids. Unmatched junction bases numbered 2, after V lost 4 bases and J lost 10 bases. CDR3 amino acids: CASSRGTGAFF. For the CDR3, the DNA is TGCGCCAGCAGCCGTGGGACAGGAGCTTTCTTT.

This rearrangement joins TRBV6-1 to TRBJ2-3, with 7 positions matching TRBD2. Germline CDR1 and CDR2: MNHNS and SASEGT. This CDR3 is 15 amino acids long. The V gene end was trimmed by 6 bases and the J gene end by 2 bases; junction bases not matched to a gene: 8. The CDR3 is CASRERGSVTDTQYF. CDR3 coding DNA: TGTGCCAGCAGAGAGCGGGGATCTGTCACAGATACGCAGTATTTT.

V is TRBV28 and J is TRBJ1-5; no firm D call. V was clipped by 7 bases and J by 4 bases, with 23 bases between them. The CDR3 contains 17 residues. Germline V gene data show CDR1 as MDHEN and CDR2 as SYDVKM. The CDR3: CASKMAPGRSGNQPQHF. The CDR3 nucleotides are TGTGCCAGCAAGATGGCCCCGGGCAGGTCGGGGAATCAGCCCCAGCATTTT. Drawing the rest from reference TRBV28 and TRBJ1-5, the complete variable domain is DVKVTQSSRYLVKRTGEKVFLECVQDMDHENMFWYRQDPGLGLRLIYFSYDVKMKEKGDIPEGYSVSREKKERFSLILESASTNQTSMYLCASKMAPGRSGNQPQHFGDGTRLSIL.

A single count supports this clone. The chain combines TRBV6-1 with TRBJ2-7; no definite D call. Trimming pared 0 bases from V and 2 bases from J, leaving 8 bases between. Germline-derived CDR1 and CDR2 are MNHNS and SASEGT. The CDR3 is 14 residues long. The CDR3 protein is CASSEAPQTYEQYF. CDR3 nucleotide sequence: TGTGCCAGCAGTGAAGCGCCCCAGACCTACGAGCAGTACTTC.

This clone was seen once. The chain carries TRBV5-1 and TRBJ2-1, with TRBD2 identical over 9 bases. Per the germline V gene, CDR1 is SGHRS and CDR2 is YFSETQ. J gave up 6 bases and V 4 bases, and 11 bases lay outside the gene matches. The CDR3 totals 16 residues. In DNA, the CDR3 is TGCGCCAGCAGCGCCGGGGGCGGGGGGGCTTTCAATGAGCAGTTCTTC. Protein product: CASSAGGGGAFNEQFF.

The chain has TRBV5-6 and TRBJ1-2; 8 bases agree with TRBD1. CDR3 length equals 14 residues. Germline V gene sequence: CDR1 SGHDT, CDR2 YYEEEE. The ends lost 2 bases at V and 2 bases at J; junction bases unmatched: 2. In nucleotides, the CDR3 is TGTGCCAGCAGCTTTGGACAGGGCAACTATGGCTACACCTTC. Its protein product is CASSFGQGNYGYTF.

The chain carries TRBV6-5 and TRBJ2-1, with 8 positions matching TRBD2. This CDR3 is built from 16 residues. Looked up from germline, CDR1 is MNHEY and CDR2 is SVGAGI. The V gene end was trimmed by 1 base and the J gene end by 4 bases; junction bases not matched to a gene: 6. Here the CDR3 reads CASSYFTGTSYNEQFF. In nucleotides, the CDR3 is TGTGCCAGCAGTTACTTTACCGGGACTAGTTACAATGAGCAGTTCTTC.

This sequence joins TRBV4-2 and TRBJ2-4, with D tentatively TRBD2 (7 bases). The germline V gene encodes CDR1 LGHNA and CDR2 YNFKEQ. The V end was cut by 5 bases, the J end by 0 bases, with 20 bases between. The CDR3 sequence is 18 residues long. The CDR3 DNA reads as TGTGCCAGCAGCTCACGGGGAGGGGGAGGACTAGCCAAAAACATTCAGTACTTC. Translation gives CASSSRGGGGLAKNIQYF.